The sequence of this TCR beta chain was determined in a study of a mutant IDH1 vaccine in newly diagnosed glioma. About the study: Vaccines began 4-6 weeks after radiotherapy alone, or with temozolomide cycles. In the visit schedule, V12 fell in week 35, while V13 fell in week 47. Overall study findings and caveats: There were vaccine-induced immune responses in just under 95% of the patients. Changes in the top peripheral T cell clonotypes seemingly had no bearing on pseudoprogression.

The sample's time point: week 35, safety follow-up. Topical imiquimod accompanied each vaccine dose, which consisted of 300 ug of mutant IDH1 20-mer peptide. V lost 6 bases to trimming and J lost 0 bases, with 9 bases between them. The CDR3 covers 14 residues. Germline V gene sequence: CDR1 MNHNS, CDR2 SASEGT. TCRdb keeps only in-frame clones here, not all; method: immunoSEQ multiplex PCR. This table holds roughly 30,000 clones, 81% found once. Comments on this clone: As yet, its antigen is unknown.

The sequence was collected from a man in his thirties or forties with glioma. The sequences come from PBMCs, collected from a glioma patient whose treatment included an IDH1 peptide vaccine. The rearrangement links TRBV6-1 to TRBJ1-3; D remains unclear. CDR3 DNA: TGTGCCAGCAGGGGCTTTTTCTCTGGAAACACCATATATTTT. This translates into CASRGFFSGNTIYF.